Following are 30 T cell receptor beta chains from one sample sequenced in a study of regulatory T cells in long-lasting Graves disease. Investigators prepared the TCR beta libraries by applying iRepertoire HTBI primers and Arm-PCR of CDR3 regions. Via MiXCR, TCRdb re-called the multiplex PCR reads, giving one row per CDR3 protein. The table lists a few hundred thousand distinct CDR3 sequences, 22% of them singletons, with more than 55% in the top ten. Stated time point: persistent/refractory GD, antithyroid drugs over 5 years with positive TRAb. The TCR library used RNA extracted from PBMCs. The material was peripheral blood mononuclear cells (PBMCs), obtained when the disease was refractory, from a patient treated with antithyroid drugs. The receptors were gathered from a female donor with Graves disease.

The rearrangement joins TRBV30 to TRBJ1-1; 9 positions match TRBD1. The CDR3 has 12 amino acids. Germline V lookup: CDR1 GTSNPN, CDR2 SVGIG (reference sequence). Trimming took 4 bases from V and 11 from J; bases not matched to a gene: 8. The CDR3 here is CAWITGGKGAFF. The CDR3 coding sequence is TGTGCCTGGATAACAGGGGGCAAGGGGGCTTTCTTT.

This clonotype was counted a few times. The genes are TRBV5-6 and TRBJ1-1; D may be TRBD1 (5 bases). In germline, CDR1 is SGHDT, CDR2 YYEEEE. This CDR3 spans 15 amino acids. V lost 4 bases and J 1 base, leaving 14 bases between the germline ends. The CDR3 DNA reads TGTGCCAGCAGCGACGGGCCCGGGGGGAACACTGAAGCTTTCTTT. Translation gives CASSDGPGGNTEAFF.

This clonotype has just a few counts. The chain carries TRBV7-2 and TRBJ1-3, with D unresolved. The length of the CDR3 is 14 residues. Germline V gene data show CDR1 as SGHTA and CDR2 as FQGNSA. Trimming removed 4 bases at V and 0 bases at J, with 7 bases between. CDR3 amino acids: CASSSSNSGNTIYF. CDR3 DNA sequence: TGTGCCAGCAGCTCATCTAACTCTGGAAACACCATATATTTT.

This clonotype showed up just a few times. A read error is likely, as this CDR3 ends without the conserved phenylalanine or tryptophan. The chain carries TRBV7-2 and TRBJ1-1; tentatively, D is TRBD1 (5 bases). Trimming removed 1 base from V and 1 base from J, with 22 bases in between. The germline V gene encodes CDR1 SGHTA and CDR2 FQGNSA. This CDR3 is built from 19 residues. CDR3 DNA: TGTGCCAGCAGCTTAGACCCCCCGGGACGCGCCGGGAGGAACACTGAAGCTTTCTCT. Translating it yields CASSLDPPGRAGRNTEAFS.

This clonotype was observed many times. The gene calls are TRBV28 and TRBJ1-4, with unresolved D. The V end was cut by 2 bases, the J end by 7 bases, with 11 bases between. Germline CDR1 reads MDHEN; CDR2 reads SYDVKM. The CDR3 consists of 14 residues. This CDR3 reads CASSLTWVPEKLFF. The CDR3 DNA sequence: TGTGCCAGCAGTTTAACATGGGTGCCTGAAAAACTGTTTTTT.

The chain uses TRBV20-1 and TRBJ2-1; TRBD1 matches at 9 bases. Looked up from germline, CDR1 is DFQATT and CDR2 is SNEGSKA (reference sequence). The CDR3 covers 14 residues. The V segment lost 5 bases and the J segment 8 bases; nucleotides outside the gene matches: 10. In DNA, the CDR3 is TGCAGTGCTCCCGGGACAGGGCTTTGGGATGAGCAGTTCTTC. Protein: CSAPGTGLWDEQFF.

This clonotype was observed many times. This chain uses TRBV28 with TRBJ2-5; the D gene is possibly TRBD2 (5 bases). The CDR3 runs 10 residues. The germline V and J ends were trimmed by 9 bases and 7 bases, with 9 bases remaining between them. Germline V gene data show CDR1 as MDHEN and CDR2 as SYDVKM. The CDR3 loop reads CASGSGTQYF. The CDR3 nucleotides are TGTGCCAGTGGGAGTGGGACCCAGTACTTC. Full variable domain (missing parts from reference TRBV28 and TRBJ2-5): DVKVTQSSRYLVKRTGEKVFLECVQDMDHENMFWYRQDPGLGLRLIYFSYDVKMKEKGDIPEGYSVSREKKERFSLILESASTNQTSMYLCASGSGTQYFGPGTRLLVL.

This clonotype was counted a few times. CDR3 DNA sequence: TGTGCCAGCAGCCACGGGGAGGGAATTGGTGAGCAGTTCTTC. Protein sequence: CASSHGEGIGEQFF. The chain joins TRBV3-1 to TRBJ2-1; TRBD2 aligns across 7 bases. The V and J ends lost 3 bases and 9 bases, in that order; junction bases with no gene match: 8. Germline CDR1 and CDR2: LGHDT and YNNKEL (reference sequence). The CDR3 is 14 amino acids.

The chain combines TRBV6-1 with TRBJ2-2; D may be TRBD1 (5 bases). The length of the CDR3 is 14 residues. Germline CDR1 reads MNHNS; CDR2 reads SASEGT. Trimming removed 5 bases from V and 7 bases from J, with 14 bases in between. DNA of the CDR3: TGTGCCAGCAGTTACCTGAACAGGATCGGGGAGCTGTTTTTT. This encodes CASSYLNRIGELFF.

This clonotype was observed a handful of times. This chain connects TRBV27 to TRBJ2-2; 13 bases line up with TRBD2. The V segment lost 1 base and the J segment 4 bases; nucleotides outside the gene matches: 12. The CDR3 totals 20 residues. Germline values: CDR1 MNHEY, CDR2 SMNVEV (reference sequence). The CDR3 region is CASSLYGGLAGAPGTGELFF. CDR3 nucleotides: TGTGCCAGCAGTTTATACGGAGGACTAGCGGGAGCCCCGGGCACCGGGGAGCTGTTTTTT.

There are many counts of this clonotype. One end of the junction fails to match germline, which may point to a read error. The V call is TRBV7-9, the J call TRBJ2-7; D gene uncertain. The length of the CDR3 is 12 residues. From germline, CDR1 is SEHNR and CDR2 FQNEAQ (reference sequence). This CDR3 is CASSLDFYEQYF. The CDR3 DNA reads TGTGCCAGCAGTTTAGATTTTTACGAGCAGTACTTC.

This clonotype occurred a few times. This chain uses TRBV28 with TRBJ2-2; D unclear. Looked up from germline, CDR1 is MDHEN and CDR2 is SYDVKM. The V end lost 6 bases, the J end lost 7 bases, and 15 bases lay between the germline ends. This CDR3 comprises 14 residues. For the CDR3, the DNA is TGTGCCAGCAGGGTCAGCGCTATTAACGGGGAGCTGTTTTTT. This encodes CASRVSAINGELFF. The full variable domain, its missing parts supplied by reference TRBV28 and TRBJ2-2, is DVKVTQSSRYLVKRTGEKVFLECVQDMDHENMFWYRQDPGLGLRLIYFSYDVKMKEKGDIPEGYSVSREKKERFSLILESASTNQTSMYLCASRVSAINGELFFGEGSRLTVL.

The rearrangement joins TRBV7-9 to TRBJ1-4; TRBD1 matches at 7 bases. The V gene's germline CDR1 is SEHNR and CDR2 FQNEAQ (reference sequence). Trimming cost V 5 bases and J 0 bases; bases outside gene matches: 15. The CDR3 covers 19 residues. CDR3 amino acids: CASSVYRGEGFATNEKLFF. CDR3 coding DNA: TGTGCCAGCAGCGTGTACAGGGGTGAGGGGTTTGCAACTAATGAAAAACTGTTTTTT.

J is TRBJ1-1 and V is TRBV30; D call uncertain. V lost 2 bases, J lost 3 bases, and 10 bases lay in between. Germline assignment: CDR1 GTSNPN and CDR2 SVGIG (reference sequence). The CDR3 totals 13 residues. In DNA form, the CDR3 reads TGTGCCTGGAGTCGGGGTCTGGACACTGAAGCTTTCTTT. This translates into CAWSRGLDTEAFF.

This clonotype has only a few counts. The junction does not match germline at one end; this may be a read error. The chain recombines TRBV5-1 with TRBJ1-1, with D uncertain. CDR3 length: 14 amino acids. In germline, CDR1 is SGHRS, CDR2 YFSETQ. The chain's CDR3 is CASSVSPQNTEALF. In nucleotides, the CDR3 is TGTGCCAGCAGCGTGAGCCCCCAGAACACTGAAGCTCTCTTT.

This chain links TRBV27 with TRBJ1-1; D unclear. The V end was cut by 3 bases, the J end by 4 bases, with 9 bases between. Per the germline V gene, CDR1 is MNHEY and CDR2 is SMNVEV (reference sequence). CDR3 length: 13 amino acids. CDR3 coding DNA: TGTGCCAGCAGTTTGGGGAACCCCACTGAAGCTTTCTTT. Translated, it gives CASSLGNPTEAFF.

The rearrangement uses TRBV7-9 and TRBJ2-7, with a weak D call TRBD2 (6 bases). Germline V gene lookup returns CDR1 SEHNR and CDR2 FQNEAQ (reference sequence). The CDR3 loop spans 14 amino acids. V lost 5 bases and J 6 bases, leaving 17 bases between the germline ends. CDR3 bases: TGTGCCAGCAGCCCACTGGGGGGATTCGGCGAGCAGTACTTC. Amino acid sequence: CASSPLGGFGEQYF.

There are many counts of this clonotype. The chain combines TRBV20-1 with TRBJ1-4; unclear D gene. This CDR3 has 12 residues. The V gene's germline CDR1 is DFQATT and CDR2 SNEGSKA (reference sequence). Trimming took 3 bases from V and 8 from J, leaving 10 bases between them. DNA for the CDR3: TGCAGTGCTAGTAGGGTCGAGGAAAAACTGTTTTTT. Translation gives CSASRVEEKLFF.

The chain employs TRBV15 and TRBJ2-7; 7 bases are shared with TRBD2. The trim removed 4 bases at V and 0 bases at J, leaving 3 bases unmatched. Germline V gene sequence: CDR1 LNHNV, CDR2 YYDKDF (reference sequence). The CDR3 consists of 14 residues. The CDR3 is CATSIQRGSYEQYF. CDR3 coding DNA: TGTGCCACCAGCATCCAGCGGGGCTCCTACGAGCAGTACTTC.

This chain's CDR3 is CASTLTGGGLYNEQFF. For the CDR3, the DNA is TGTGCCAGCACACTGACGGGTGGCGGGCTATACAATGAGCAGTTCTTC. V usage is TRBV27 and J usage is TRBJ2-1; perhaps TRBD2 as D (5 bases). V was cut by 7 bases and J by 4 bases, with 20 bases left in between. In germline, CDR1 is MNHEY, CDR2 SMNVEV (reference sequence). The CDR3 consists of 16 residues.

The rearrangement uses TRBV13 and TRBJ1-1; D gene ambiguous. This CDR3 contains 12 residues. CDR1 and CDR2 from the germline V gene are PRHDT and FYEKMQ (reference sequence). The germline V and J ends were trimmed by 3 bases and 8 bases, with 10 bases remaining between them. CDR3 nucleotides: TGTGCCAGCAGCTTTTTAGGCAGGGAAGCTTTCTTT. Encoded protein: CASSFLGREAFF.

This clonotype has at least ten counts. This chain uses TRBV20-1 with TRBJ2-7; 13 positions match TRBD2. Germline CDR1 DFQATT, CDR2 SNEGSKA (reference sequence). CDR3 length equals 15 residues. V lost 6 bases, J lost 1 base, and 6 bases stayed unmatched. CDR3 sequence (DNA): TGCAGTGCCACGGGACTAGCGGGGACATCCTACGAGCAGTACTTC. This encodes CSATGLAGTSYEQYF.

This clonotype was seen repeatedly, ten times or more. This chain uses TRBV10-3 with TRBJ1-2; 7 nucleotides match TRBD1. Germline values: CDR1 ENHRY, CDR2 SYGVKD. This CDR3 has 13 amino acids. V dropped 0 bases and J dropped 6; count of bases not matched to a gene: 1. CDR3 bases: TGTGCCATCAGTGAGTCTCAGGGGGATGGCTACACCTTC. Amino acid sequence: CAISESQGDGYTF.

In this sample, this clonotype turned up a few times. The V call is TRBV11-2, the J call TRBJ2-2; 7 bases match TRBD1. From germline, CDR1 is SGHAT and CDR2 FQNNGV. This CDR3 has 16 amino acids. Trimming cost V 5 bases and J 4 bases; bases outside gene matches: 10. Written as DNA, the CDR3 is TGTGCCAGCAGCCCCTCCGGGACAGTGGCCACCGGGGAGCTGTTTTTT. This encodes CASSPSGTVATGELFF.

This clonotype was seen many times. CDR3 protein: CASSRDRGDEQYF. The CDR3 region has the DNA TGTGCCAGCAGCAGGGACAGGGGGGACGAGCAGTACTTC. This rearrangement joins TRBV11-2 to TRBJ2-7; 11 nucleotides agree with TRBD1. Trimming took 5 bases from V and 5 from J; bases not matched to a gene: 2. CDR3 length: 13 residues. Germline lookup yields CDR1 SGHAT and CDR2 FQNNGV.

There are many counts of this clonotype. The chain recombines TRBV9 with TRBJ2-5, with D unresolved. CDR1 and CDR2 (germline): SGDLS, YYNGEE. V lost 5 bases, J lost 1 base, and 6 bases lay in between. CDR3 length equals 12 residues. The CDR3 bases are TGTGCCAGCAGTGCCCCCCAAGAGACCCAGTACTTC. Amino acid sequence: CASSAPQETQYF.

The rearrangement links TRBV7-9 to TRBJ2-7; D not certain. V was trimmed by 5 bases and J by 3 bases, leaving 11 bases between them. This CDR3 is 13 amino acids long. Germline V gene data show CDR1 as SEHNR and CDR2 as FQNEAQ (reference sequence). CDR3 loop: CASSPPADYEQYF. In DNA, the CDR3 is TGTGCCAGCAGCCCCCCTGCGGACTACGAGCAGTACTTC.

J is TRBJ2-7 and V is TRBV12-3 or TRBV12-4; weak D call: TRBD1 (6 bases). This CDR3 region has 15 residues. The V end was cut by 6 bases, the J end by 6 bases, with 21 bases between. In nucleotides, the CDR3 is TGTGCCAGCAGCTCGAACAGGGAATCGGTTTTCGAGCAGTACTTC. This sequence encodes CASSSNRESVFEQYF.

This clonotype was seen only a few times. V is TRBV19 and J is TRBJ1-4; 9 bases match TRBD1. The CDR3 is made up of 14 amino acids. Germline assignment: CDR1 LNHDA and CDR2 SQIVND (reference sequence). V dropped 6 bases and J dropped 12; count of bases not matched to a gene: 11. The CDR3 nucleotides read TGTGCCAGTAGGAGGGACAGGGAGCCCCACGAACTGTTTTTT. Residues: CASRRDREPHELFF.

This clonotype was detected only a few times. V and J are TRBV9 and TRBJ1-6; D is unresolved. Germline-derived CDR1 and CDR2 are SGDLS and YYNGEE. CDR3 length equals 13 residues. Trimming cost V 4 bases and J 9 bases, with 11 bases left between them. This chain's CDR3 is CASSQAEGSPLHF. The CDR3 coding sequence is TGTGCCAGCAGCCAAGCCGAGGGTTCACCCCTCCACTTT.